These 4 T cell receptor beta chains were all obtained from the same sample, sequenced in a study of blood T cell repertoires in COVID-19. Method: immunoSEQ multiplex PCR; TCRdb's copy keeps in-frame clones and lacks some. This sample has about 140,000 clones, with around three quarters found just once. The specimen sequenced was peripheral blood. Every receptor here comes from a man between 60 and 70 years old with acute or convalescent COVID-19.

This rearrangement joins TRBV6-2 or TRBV6-3 to TRBJ1-2, with 8 bases aligning to TRBD1. The CDR3 extends over 14 amino acids. V shed 5 bases and J 8 bases; nucleotides not matched to a gene: 10. Looked up from germline, CDR1 is MNHEY and CDR2 is SVGEGT. CDR3 residues: CASSALGQGGGYTF. CDR3 coding DNA: TGTGCCAGCAGTGCCCTAGGACAGGGTGGCGGCTACACCTTC.

V gene TRBV7-9 combines with J gene TRBJ2-5, with D possibly being TRBD1 (6 bases). CDR1 is SEHNR and CDR2 is FQNEAQ in the germline V gene (reference sequence). The germline V and J ends were trimmed by 5 bases and 1 base, with 11 bases remaining between them. This CDR3 region has 14 residues. CDR3 nucleotides: TGTGCCAGCAGCCGGACGGACAGCCAAGAGACCCAGTACTTC. Translating it yields CASSRTDSQETQYF.

This clone was seen a single time. CDR3 residues: CASKGQGAGNYGYTF. CDR3 coding DNA: TGTGCCAGCAAGGGACAGGGGGCAGGGAACTATGGCTACACCTTC. This chain connects TRBV9 to TRBJ1-2, with TRBD1 matching over 12 bases. V lost 6 bases, J lost 2 bases, and 5 bases stayed unmatched. Looked up from germline, CDR1 is SGDLS and CDR2 is YYNGEE. The CDR3 covers 15 residues.

As regards this clone: This sample includes further DNA sequences coding for the same CDR3. This chain links TRBV7-9 with TRBJ1-1; 9 nucleotides line up with TRBD1. CDR1 and CDR2 (germline): SEHNR, FQNEAQ (reference sequence). There are 15 residues in the CDR3. V lost 3 bases and J lost 1; bases outside the gene matches: 3. The CDR3 loop is CASSFLQGANTEAFF. CDR3 DNA sequence: TGTGCCAGCAGCTTCCTACAGGGGGCGAACACTGAAGCTTTCTTT.